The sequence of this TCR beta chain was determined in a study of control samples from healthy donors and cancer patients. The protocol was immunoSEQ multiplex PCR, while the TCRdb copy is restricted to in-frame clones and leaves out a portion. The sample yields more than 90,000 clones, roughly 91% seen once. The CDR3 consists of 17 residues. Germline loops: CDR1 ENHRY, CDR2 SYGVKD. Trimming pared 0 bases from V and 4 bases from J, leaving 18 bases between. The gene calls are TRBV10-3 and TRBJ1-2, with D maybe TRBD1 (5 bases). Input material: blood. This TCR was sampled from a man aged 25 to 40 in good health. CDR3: CAISESPIGRVAYGYTF. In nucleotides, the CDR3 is TGTGCCATCAGTGAGTCACCCATAGGCAGGGTAGCCTATGGCTACACCTTC.